This T cell receptor beta chain was observed in a study of identical twins. Whole-study results and caveats: Compared with unrelated sharing, twin-shared out-of-frame alpha sequences had more low-probability sequences.

Regarding this clonotype: What it binds is not known.

A universal primer site was added by template switching, and unique molecular identifiers were carried by the cDNA. TCRdb analysed the 5' RACE reads with MiXCR anew, one entry per CDR3 protein. The table shows 1,800,000 or so distinct CDR3 sequences, with about 30% occurring only once. Input material: cord blood. The TCR was taken from a newborn girl in good health.

CDR3 in amino acids: CASSPSTRQVYNEQYF. In DNA, the CDR3 is TGTGCCAGCTCACCGAGTACCCGACAGGTTTACAACGAGCAGTACTTC. The genes are TRBV18 and TRBJ2-5; D perhaps matches TRBD1 (6 bases). The J call could be wrong; TRBJ2-7 is a better fit for the DNA end. The CDR3 contains 16 residues. Germline V gene lookup returns CDR1 KGHSH and CDR2 LQKENI.